The T cell receptor beta chain under discussion was sequenced for a study of T cell changes during pregnancy in multiple sclerosis. Data came from immunoSEQ multiplex PCR; TCRdb stores just in-frame clones and leaves some out. The table includes about 120,000 clones, over 85% detected once. The count of this clone is one. From germline, CDR1 is SGHRS and CDR2 YFSETQ. Deletions cut 4 bases from V and 6 bases from J, with 16 bases between. The length of the CDR3 is 15 residues. The sequence was collected from a female donor with multiple sclerosis, enrolled in a pregnancy study. Material: peripheral blood, obtained before pregnancy. The chain couples TRBV5-1 to TRBJ1-4, with a weak D call TRBD1 (5 bases). The CDR3 DNA reads TGCGCCAGCAGCATCCAGGGTAGAATGGATGAAAAACTGTTTTTT. Its protein is CASSIQGRMDEKLFF.